This T cell receptor (beta chain) was retrieved from a study of blood T cells in healthy people across ages. The CDR3 covers 16 residues. The J segment lost 3 bases and the V segment lost 6 bases, leaving 11 bases of the junction unmatched. As concerns this clonotype: Antigen: not known.

Primers used in a second PCR of roughly 6 to 12 cycles were a sample-barcoded 5' primer and a J-beta primer mix. TCRdb reprocessed the 5' RACE reads via MiXCR and lists one record per CDR3 protein. The table has about 1.8 million distinct CDR3 sequences, just under 50% seen once. General observations from the study: Naive CD4+ cells and diversity were both higher in long-lived donors than in aged donors. With donor CMV status unknown, expanded clonotype changes were possibly confounded.

The chain recombines TRBV12-3 or TRBV12-4 with TRBJ1-2; 9 nucleotides line up with TRBD1. Sequences were obtained from blood. The sequence was collected from a woman between 40 and 55 years old in good health. In nucleotides, the CDR3 is TGTGCCAGCAGCGGAAGGATGGGACAGGGTGACTATGGCTACACCTTC. Protein product: CASSGRMGQGDYGYTF.